This TCR beta chain derives from a study of regulatory T cells in long-lasting Graves disease. Per the germline V gene, CDR1 is SGHRS and CDR2 is YFSETQ. CDR3 length equals 14 residues. Between the trimmed V and J ends, which lost 7 bases and 4 bases, there was a span of 14 bases. To make TCR beta libraries, researchers used iRepertoire HTBI primers and Arm-PCR of CDR3 regions. TCRdb reprocessed the multiplex PCR reads via MiXCR and lists one record per CDR3 protein. This sample has roughly 420,000 distinct CDR3 sequences, with roughly a sixth found just once. This clonotype was picked up many times. The time point here: newly diagnosed GD, antithyroid drugs for less than 3 months. From PBMCs, RNA was extracted and then used to make the TCR library.

The V call is TRBV5-1, the J call TRBJ2-2, with D possibly matching TRBD2 (5 bases). This clonotype was obtained from a female donor with Graves disease. Sequencing used peripheral blood mononuclear cells (PBMCs), obtained at new diagnosis, from a patient treated with antithyroid drugs. The CDR3, as DNA: TGCGCCAGCCGGAGAGCGGTTGGCACCGGGGAGCTGTTTTTT. The encoded protein is CASRRAVGTGELFF.